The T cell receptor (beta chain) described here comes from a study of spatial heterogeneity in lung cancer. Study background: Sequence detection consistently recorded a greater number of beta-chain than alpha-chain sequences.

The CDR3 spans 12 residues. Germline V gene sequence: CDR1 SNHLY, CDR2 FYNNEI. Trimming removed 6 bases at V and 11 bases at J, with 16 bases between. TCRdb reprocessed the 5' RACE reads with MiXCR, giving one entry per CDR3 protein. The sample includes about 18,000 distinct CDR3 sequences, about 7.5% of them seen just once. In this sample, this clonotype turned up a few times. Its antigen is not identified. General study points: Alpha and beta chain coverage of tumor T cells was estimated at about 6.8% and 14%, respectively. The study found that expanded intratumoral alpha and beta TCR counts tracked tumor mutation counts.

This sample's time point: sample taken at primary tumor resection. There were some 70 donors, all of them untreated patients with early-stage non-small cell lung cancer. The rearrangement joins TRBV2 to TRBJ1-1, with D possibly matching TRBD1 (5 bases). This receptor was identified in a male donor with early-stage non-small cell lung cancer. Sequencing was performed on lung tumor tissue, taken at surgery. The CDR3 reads CASRGPLVGAFF. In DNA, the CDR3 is TGTGCCAGCAGGGGACCACTGGTAGGGGCTTTCTTT.